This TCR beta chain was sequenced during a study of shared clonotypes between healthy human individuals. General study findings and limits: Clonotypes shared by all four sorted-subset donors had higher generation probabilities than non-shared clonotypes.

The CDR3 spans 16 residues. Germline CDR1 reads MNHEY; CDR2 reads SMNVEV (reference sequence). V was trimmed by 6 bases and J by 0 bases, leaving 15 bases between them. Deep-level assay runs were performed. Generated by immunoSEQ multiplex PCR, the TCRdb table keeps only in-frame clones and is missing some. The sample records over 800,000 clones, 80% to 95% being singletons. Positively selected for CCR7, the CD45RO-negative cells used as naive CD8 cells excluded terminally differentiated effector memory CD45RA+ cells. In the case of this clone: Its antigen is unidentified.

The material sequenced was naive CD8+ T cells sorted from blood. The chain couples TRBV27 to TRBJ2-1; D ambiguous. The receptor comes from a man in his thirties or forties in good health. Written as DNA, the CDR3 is TGTGCCAGCAGCATGACGTCCTTCAGCTCCTACAATGAGCAGTTCTTC. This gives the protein CASSMTSFSSYNEQFF.